The rows below give T cell receptor beta chains drawn from one sample of a study of cytomegalovirus exposure and HLA in healthy donors. Sequencing was performed with immunoSEQ multiplex PCR; in TCRdb, only in-frame clones are kept and a portion is missing. The table records 79,000 or so clones, 65% to 75% of them present only once. Material for sequencing was PBMCs. All receptors derive from a woman between 40 and 50 years old in good health and CMV-seropositive. The CDR3 runs from the conserved cysteine through the conserved F or W. D genes are given only for firm matches. The size of a clone is reported for some rows only, either as once, few or many, or as a class for expanded clones.

j_call d_call clone_size v_call cdr3_aa cdr3_nt
TRBJ2-7 TRBD2 - TRBV19 CASSPLAGGFYEQYF TGTGCCAGTAGTCCACTAGCGGGGGGATTCTACGAGCAGTACTTC
TRBJ2-7 - - TRBV6-6 CASSYEIREVEQYF TGTGCCAGCAGTTACGAAATCAGGGAGGTGGAGCAGTACTTC
TRBJ1-1 - few TRBV7-8 CASSWTENTEAFF TGTGCCAGCAGTTGGACAGAGAACACTGAAGCTTTCTTT
TRBJ1-1 TRBD1 large TRBV10-3 CATATGDSNTEAFF TGTGCCACGGCTACAGGGGACTCGAACACTGAAGCTTTCTTT
TRBJ2-7 TRBD1 - TRBV7-2 CASSLDRGEFYEQYF TGTGCCAGCAGCTTAGACAGGGGTGAATTCTACGAGCAGTACTTC
TRBJ1-2 - - TRBV18 CASSWTEGSSGYTF TGTGCCAGCTCATGGACAGAAGGGTCGAGTGGCTACACCTTC
TRBJ2-1 TRBD2 - TRBV9 CASTLGLAAYNEQFF TGTGCCAGCACCCTGGGACTAGCGGCTTACAATGAGCAGTTCTTC
TRBJ1-1 TRBD1 - TRBV6-5 CASSYDGQGFPEAFF TGTGCCAGCAGTTACGATGGACAGGGCTTTCCTGAAGCTTTCTTT
TRBJ2-7 - few TRBV14 CASSPSWGTGEQYF TGTGCCAGCAGCCCCTCTTGGGGCACGGGCGAGCAGTACTTC
TRBJ2-7 - - TRBV10-3 CAISESRGSYEQYF TGTGCCATCAGTGAGTCTAGGGGATCCTACGAGCAGTACTTC
TRBJ1-2 - few TRBV2 CASKIEHYGYTF TGTGCCAGCAAAATTGAACATTATGGCTACACCTTC
TRBJ2-3 - - TRBV4-3 CASSQVGGASTDTQYF TGCGCCAGCAGCCAAGTAGGGGGGGCTAGCACAGATACGCAGTATTTT
TRBJ1-5 TRBD1 - TRBV18 CASSPNRGRQPQHF TGTGCCAGCTCACCGAACAGGGGGCGTCAGCCCCAGCATTTT
TRBJ2-7 TRBD1 - TRBV7-3 CASSRDRKYEQYF TGTGCCAGCAGCCGGGACAGAAAATACGAGCAGTACTTC
TRBJ2-1 TRBD2 - TRBV9 CASSKTGTSVNNEQFF TGTGCCAGCAGCAAGACCGGGACTAGCGTGAACAATGAGCAGTTCTTC
TRBJ1-3 - few TRBV29-1 CSVVTADLGNTIYF TGCAGCGTTGTGACAGCCGACCTTGGAAACACCATATATTTT
TRBJ1-6 - - TRBV6-5 CASSYRQNSPLHF TGTGCCAGCAGTTACAGACAGAATTCACCCCTCCACTTT
TRBJ2-2 TRBD1 - TRBV27 CASSLWGLGQGNTGELFF TGTGCCAGCAGTTTATGGGGCCTGGGACAGGGGAACACCGGGGAGCTGTTTTTT
TRBJ2-1 - few TRBV18 CASSPGRTEQFF TGTGCCAGCTCACCGGGCCGTACTGAGCAGTTCTTC
TRBJ1-5 - once TRBV6-5 CASSAWLDSNQPQHF TGTGCCAGCAGTGCGTGGCTAGATAGCAATCAGCCCCAGCATTTT
TRBJ2-7 TRBD2 once TRBV4-1 CASSGGTTYEQYF TGCGCCAGCAGCGGCGGGACTACGTACGAGCAGTACTTC
TRBJ1-2 - - TRBV30 CAWSVLRSGYTF TGTGCCTGGAGTGTACTTCGCTCTGGCTACACCTTC
TRBJ2-7 - - TRBV7-6 CASSLGGQAGEQYF TGTGCCAGCAGCTTAGGGGGCCAGGCAGGTGAGCAGTACTTC
TRBJ2-3 TRBD1 - TRBV7-9 CASSLWTGATDTQYF TGTGCCAGCAGCTTATGGACAGGGGCGACAGATACGCAGTATTTT
TRBJ1-5 - - TRBV18 CASSPTLRGAKQPQHF TGTGCCAGCTCACCAACGCTTCGGGGGGCGAAACAGCCCCAGCATTTT
TRBJ2-3 TRBD2 - TRBV5-4 CASSGLAGANTDTQYF TGTGCCAGCAGCGGGCTAGCGGGGGCGAACACAGATACGCAGTATTTT
TRBJ2-2 - - TRBV7-2 CASSMRPTTGELFF TGTGCCAGCAGCATGCGACCGACTACCGGGGAGCTGTTTTTT
TRBJ2-7 TRBD1 - TRBV5-6 CASSSTVDRGLVSSYEQYF TGTGCCAGCAGCTCGACAGTGGACAGGGGCCTAGTCAGCTCCTACGAGCAGTACTTC
TRBJ1-1 - - TRBV5-4 CASSPLGTGGSEAFF TGTGCCAGCAGCCCCCTTGGGACTGGGGGGTCTGAAGCTTTCTTT
TRBJ2-1 - - TRBV6-1 CATKTLLAPIDEQFF TGTGCCACCAAAACACTACTAGCCCCCATCGATGAGCAGTTCTTC
TRBJ1-1 - - TRBV6-6 CASSYGTAMNTEAFF TGTGCCAGCAGTTACGGAACAGCTATGAACACTGAAGCTTTCTTT
TRBJ1-1 - - TRBV4-2 CASSSTPGENTEAFF TGTGCCAGCAGCTCTACTCCAGGGGAGAACACTGAAGCTTTCTTT
TRBJ2-5 TRBD1 - TRBV27 CASSQDSWTGLSVETQYF TGTGCCAGCAGTCAAGACAGTTGGACAGGGCTTTCTGTAGAGACCCAGTACTTC
TRBJ2-1 TRBD2 - TRBV5-6 CASRFMASGARKQFF TGTGCCAGCAGGTTCATGGCTAGCGGGGCTAGGAAGCAGTTCTTC
TRBJ1-4 TRBD1 few TRBV6-6 CASRQGDATNEKLFF TGTGCCAGCAGACAGGGGGATGCAACTAATGAAAAACTGTTTTTT
TRBJ1-5 - - TRBV29-1 CSVAENSNQPQHF TGCAGCGTTGCGGAGAATAGCAATCAGCCCCAGCATTTT
TRBJ1-1 TRBD1 once TRBV7-9 CASRKIPGTGLTEAFF TGTGCCAGCAGGAAGATTCCGGGGACAGGGTTGACTGAAGCTTTCTTT
TRBJ2-5 - few TRBV7-3 CASSLKGRTLQETQYF TGTGCCAGCAGCTTAAAGGGCAGGACTTTACAAGAGACCCAGTACTTC
TRBJ1-5 - - TRBV2 CASSEAQRRGQPQHF TGTGCCAGCAGTGAGGCCCAACGGCGGGGTCAGCCCCAGCATTTT
TRBJ2-1 - - TRBV9 CASSPRAPGEQFF TGTGCCAGCAGCCCGCGGGCCCCCGGTGAGCAGTTCTTC
TRBJ1-1 - - TRBV28 CASSWGDTEAFF TGTGCCAGCAGTTGGGGGGACACTGAAGCTTTCTTT
TRBJ2-3 TRBD1 - TRBV5-4 CASTAGTGGTDTQYF TGTGCCAGCACCGCAGGGACAGGGGGAACAGATACGCAGTATTTT
TRBJ2-1 - - TRBV27 CASMTRAAYNEQFF TGTGCCAGCATGACCAGGGCAGCCTACAATGAGCAGTTCTTC
TRBJ2-2 - once TRBV5-3 CARSLWTRQGAGELFF TGTGCCAGAAGCTTGTGGACCAGGCAGGGCGCCGGGGAGCTGTTTTTT
TRBJ1-2 TRBD1 - TRBV29-1 CSVSGTGGGMGGYTF TGCAGCGTGTCCGGGACAGGGGGCGGGATGGGTGGCTACACCTTC
TRBJ1-2 - - TRBV25-1 CASSDSGKGYTF TGTGCCAGCAGTGACTCAGGAAAGGGCTACACCTTC
TRBJ1-2 - - TRBV4-3 CASSQDGDRLGLGYTF TGCGCCAGCAGCCAAGATGGTGACAGGTTGGGTTTAGGCTACACCTTC
TRBJ1-1 TRBD1 - TRBV7-6 CASSLQGDTEAFF TGTGCCAGCAGCTTACAGGGGGACACTGAAGCTTTCTTT
TRBJ1-2 - few TRBV7-2 CASSLGGRGGGYTF TGTGCCAGCAGCTTAGGGGGGAGGGGCGGAGGCTACACCTTC
TRBJ2-7 - few TRBV11-2 CASSSVRRHYEQYF TGTGCCAGCAGCTCGGTCAGGCGACACTACGAGCAGTACTTC
TRBJ1-2 - once TRBV4-1 CASSQETRRPYGYTF TGCGCCAGCAGCCAAGAAACGAGGAGGCCCTATGGCTACACCTTC
TRBJ2-7 - - TRBV11-2 CASSLPFLAVAPYEQYF TGTGCCAGCAGCTTGCCCTTCTTAGCGGTTGCACCCTACGAGCAGTACTTC
TRBJ1-1 - - TRBV2 CASSQIGGGTEAFF TGTGCCAGCAGCCAGATAGGGGGGGGCACTGAAGCTTTCTTT
TRBJ1-5 - - TRBV2 CASSEPGEIQPQHF TGTGCCAGCAGTGAACCAGGGGAGATACAGCCCCAGCATTTT
TRBJ1-5 - - TRBV23-1 CASSQSSAGDQPQHF TGCGCCAGCAGTCAATCGTCGGCAGGGGATCAGCCCCAGCATTTT
TRBJ2-7 - - TRBV6-6 CASRPPSGTYEQYF TGTGCCAGCAGACCCCCATCAGGGACCTACGAGCAGTACTTC
TRBJ1-1 TRBD1 - TRBV30 CAWNNRGMNTEAFF TGTGCCTGGAACAACAGGGGAATGAACACTGAAGCTTTCTTT
TRBJ2-2 TRBD1 - TRBV9 CASSVDPQGVTGELFF TGTGCCAGCAGCGTAGATCCTCAGGGGGTCACCGGGGAGCTGTTTTTT
TRBJ2-5 - few TRBV7-2 CASSLPRETQYF TGTGCCAGCAGCTTACCCCGAGAGACCCAGTACTTC
TRBJ1-2 - - TRBV9 CASSGTTGLLIYGYTF TGTGCCAGCAGCGGGACTACGGGACTTCTGATCTATGGCTACACCTTC